The 5 T cell receptor beta chains below all came from one sample that was sequenced in a study of siplizumab effects on memory and regulatory T cells. Produced via immunoSEQ multiplex PCR; TCRdb's table is partial and in-frame only. The sample has 85,000 or so clones, 95% seen once; the top ten hold less than 20%. Material for sequencing was CD8+ T cells sorted from blood. The receptors derive from a human donor in good health.

The chain recombines TRBV11-2 with TRBJ2-7, with D perhaps matching TRBD1 (7 bases). The V and J ends lost 4 bases and 2 bases respectively, with 21 bases between them. The CDR3 covers 17 residues. Germline V gene data show CDR1 as SGHAT and CDR2 as FQNNGV. The CDR3 loop is CASSSSTGGGQPYEQYF. Here the CDR3 DNA reads TGTGCCAGCAGCTCCTCCACTGGAGGGGGACAGCCCTACGAGCAGTACTTC.

The chain uses TRBV19 and TRBJ2-5, with 8 bases aligning to TRBD1. J was trimmed by 4 bases and V by 6 bases; bases with no gene match: 10. The CDR3 is 15 amino acids. CDR1 is LNHDA, CDR2 SQIVND, per germline (reference sequence). DNA of the CDR3: TGTGCCAGTAGCGATGGCAGGGGGCGGCCAGAGACCCAGTACTTC. Encoded protein: CASSDGRGRPETQYF.

The CDR3 is CASSPLGNQPQHF. The CDR3 bases are TGTGCCAGCAGCCCTCTCGGCAATCAGCCCCAGCATTTT. This chain uses TRBV9 with TRBJ1-5; no clear D gene. The CDR3 loop spans 13 amino acids. CDR1 is SGDLS and CDR2 is YYNGEE in the germline V gene. The ends were cut back, 4 bases at V and 2 bases at J, with 7 bases in the middle.

V is TRBV7-9 and J is TRBJ2-7; D is unresolved. Trimming stripped 5 bases from V and 4 bases from J, with 18 bases between. This CDR3 comprises 15 residues. Germline V gene sequence: CDR1 SEHNR, CDR2 FQNEAQ (reference sequence). CDR3 DNA: TGTGCCAGCAGCCCCGGAGACACCCCCCTTTACGAGCAGTACTTC. It encodes CASSPGDTPLYEQYF. Using reference TRBV7-9 and TRBJ2-7 for the parts outside the CDR3, the full variable domain is DTGVSQNPRHKITKRGQNVTFRCDPISEHNRLYWYRQTLGQGPEFLTYFQNEAQLEKSRLLSDRFSAERPKGSFSTLEIQRTEQGDSAMYLCASSPGDTPLYEQYFGPGTRLTVT.

In its sample, this clone was seen once. The V gene is TRBV11-2, the J gene TRBJ2-2, with 11 bases aligning to TRBD2. Trimming cost V 1 base and J 3 bases; bases outside gene matches: 4. Germline-derived CDR1 and CDR2 are SGHAT and FQNNGV. The CDR3 consists of 17 residues. The CDR3 loop is CASSLGTSGLYTGELFF. The CDR3 coding sequence is TGTGCCAGCAGCTTAGGGACTAGCGGGTTATACACCGGGGAGCTGTTTTTT.